This T cell receptor beta chain was found in a study of shared clonotypes between healthy human individuals (dated by TCRdb to 2019 to 2021). Regarding the complete study: Two women and a few men aged 18 to 49 years were included in the cohort. For each donor, CD4 naive and CD4 memory were each run on three plates, CD8 naive on two plates, and CD8 memory on one plate. The study deeply sequenced blood TCR repertoires of five healthy adults to estimate repertoire size and the extent of clonotype sharing between individuals. Different laboratories and diverse techniques were used to prepare libraries and sequence TCR repertoires, to increase sequencing depth and limit assay-specific biases. Leukapheresis yielded between about 0.94 and 8.9 billion PBMCs per donor.

The research as a whole found: Only blood was sampled, and tissue TCR repertoires likely differ from those in blood. Pairwise subsampling led to the expectation that sequencing depth would affect the degree of clonotype sharing among donors. Even with the large sequencing depth, rarefaction of the sorted-subset datasets indicated that sequencing was incomplete. Naive subsets generally had larger estimated clonotype richness than memory subsets. When several donors were compared, the shared fraction of clonotypes was around 5.1% for naive CD4, around 4% for naive CD8, 2% to 2.5% for memory CD4, and 0.4% for memory CD8. Higher generation probabilities were observed for clonotypes shared by all four sorted-subset donors than for non-shared clonotypes. The small number of donors limited the genetic and exposure-history diversity represented.

The germline V gene (reference sequence) yields SEHNR for CDR1 and FQNEAQ for CDR2. The CDR3 numbers 16 residues from cysteine through phenylalanine. Of the read, only the CDR3 DNA is kept; its 48 bases are in frame from base 1. Ends trimmed: V by 0 bases, J by 4 bases; bases unmatched to a gene: 6. CD8 naive samples consisted of CD45RO-negative cells that were positively selected for CCR7, yielding a CD45RA+CCR7+ population without TemRA cells. Healthy HIV-negative adults with no recently reported acute infections or vaccinations were included as donors. Every donor was a Caucasian adult living in Nashville, Tennessee, USA. Blood was obtained by leukapheresis, after which PBMCs were separated by Ficoll-Histopaque density gradient centrifugation and cryopreserved in liquid nitrogen vapor phase. Analytical flow cytometry was used to check the purity and quantity of every magnetically sorted T cell population. Each sorted fraction had its genomic DNA isolated and then quantified by UV absorbance on a Nanodrop 2000c.

Regarding this clone: Its antigen is currently not known. Base qualities were left out, and no much larger clone turns up one base away.

Using the deep immunoSEQ assay, multiplex PCR amplified TCR CDR3 regions from genomic DNA. Extracted genomic DNA from each cell subset was spread evenly across all wells of several immunoSEQ 96-well plates, with each plate serving as a replicate. For sorted subsets, roughly 200 ng genomic DNA, equal to approximately 30,000 T cell genomes, was loaded into each replicate PCR. Purified libraries were measured with a Qubit 3.0 fluorometer, size-checked on a Bioanalyzer 2100, and measured again with the KAPA Library Quantification kit. Every immunoSEQ 96-well plate was sequenced on a dedicated single-read 150-cycle Illumina NextSeq 550 flow cell. For the original study's pipeline: The immunoSEQ output contained only junctional sequences without quality scores, so filtering could not match that applied to full-length reads. To assign V/J genes and CDR3, sequences were annotated using PyIR, a Python wrapper for IgBLAST v1.9, with IMGT germline references. Reads were removed for weak V/J assignments (E-value above 1e-6), missing CDR3, stop codons, out-of-frame junctions, or ambiguous translated residues. V3J clonotypes were defined as sequences sharing the same inferred V gene, J gene, and CDR3 amino acid sequence. To compute the percentage overlap between repertoires, the number of shared unique clonotypes was divided by the size of the smaller repertoire. Richness of each repertoire was evaluated using RTK rarefaction, the Chao1 estimator, and Recon v2.1 estimates of unobserved clonotypes. Generation probabilities were computed with OLGA for all TCRbeta clonotypes obtained by the gDNA method from a handful of donors. What TCRdb holds here is the immuneACCESS table cut down to in-frame rearrangements. Part of the clones is not present; checked against another copy, under half of the missing clones reflect an unresolved V gene, and the others are unexplained. V and J calls and clone size are as listed in that table; D and trimming were resolved from the DNA. This sample lists roughly 2,000,000 clones; about 95% were detected once. The ten largest make up 1% to 1.5% of the sample.

The chain is made from TRBV7-9 and TRBJ2-7; the junction holds 10 bases that match TRBD2. This TCR derives from a man younger than 30 in good health. Source material: naive CD8+ T cells sorted from blood. Read against the paper, the sample's cell subset or site label means: CD45RA+CCR7+. The encoded CDR3 is CASSLAPSGSLYEQYF. The sequenced DNA is TGTGCCAGCAGCTTAGCCCCTAGCGGGAGTCTATACGAGCAGTACTTC.